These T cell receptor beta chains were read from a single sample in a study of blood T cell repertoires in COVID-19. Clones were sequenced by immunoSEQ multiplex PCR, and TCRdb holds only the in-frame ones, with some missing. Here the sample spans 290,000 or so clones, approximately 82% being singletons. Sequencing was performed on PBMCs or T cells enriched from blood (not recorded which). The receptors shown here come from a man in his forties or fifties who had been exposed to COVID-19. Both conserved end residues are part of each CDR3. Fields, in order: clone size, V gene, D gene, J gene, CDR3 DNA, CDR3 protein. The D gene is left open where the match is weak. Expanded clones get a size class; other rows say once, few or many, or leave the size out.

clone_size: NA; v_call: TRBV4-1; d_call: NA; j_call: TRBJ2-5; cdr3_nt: TGCGCCAGCAGCCAAGTTGGGGCGTGGGAGACCCAGTACTTC; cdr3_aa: CASSQVGAWETQYF
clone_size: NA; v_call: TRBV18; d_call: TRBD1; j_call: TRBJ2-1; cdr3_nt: TGTGCCAGCTCACCTAGGACAGGGGTCTTGCATGAGCAGTTCTTC; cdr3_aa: CASSPRTGVLHEQFF
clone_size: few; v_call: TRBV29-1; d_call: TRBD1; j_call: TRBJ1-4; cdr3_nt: TGCAGCGTTGCGGGACAGGGGTCCTCTGCTAATGAAAAACTGTTTTTT; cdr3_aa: CSVAGQGSSANEKLFF
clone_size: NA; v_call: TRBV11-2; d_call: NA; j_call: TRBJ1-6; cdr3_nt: TGTGCCAGCAGCTTACGCGCTTATAATTCACCCCTCCACTTT; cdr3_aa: CASSLRAYNSPLHF
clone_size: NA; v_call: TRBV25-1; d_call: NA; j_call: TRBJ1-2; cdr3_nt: TGTGCCAGCAGTGAATCGGACTATGGCTACACCTTC; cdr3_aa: CASSESDYGYTF
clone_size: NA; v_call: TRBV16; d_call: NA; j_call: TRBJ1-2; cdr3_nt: TGTGCCAGCAGCCCAATCCTGACAGGAGCTATCTATGGCTACACCTTC; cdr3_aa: CASSPILTGAIYGYTF
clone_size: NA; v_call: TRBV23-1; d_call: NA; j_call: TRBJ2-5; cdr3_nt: TGCGCCAGCAGTCAAAGTATCTCGCGGAGCGGTCAAGAGACCCAGTACTTC; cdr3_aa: CASSQSISRSGQETQYF
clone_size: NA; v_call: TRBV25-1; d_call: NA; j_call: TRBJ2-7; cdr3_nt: TGTGCCAGCAGACCCCGGACTGGGCTGGGGGAGCAGTACTTC; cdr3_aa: CASRPRTGLGEQYF
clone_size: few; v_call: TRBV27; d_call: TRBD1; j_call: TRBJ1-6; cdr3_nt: TGTGCCAGTAGGGGACAGGGCAATTCACCCCTCCACTTT; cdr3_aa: CASRGQGNSPLHF
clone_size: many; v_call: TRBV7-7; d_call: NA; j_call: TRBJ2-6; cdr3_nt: TGTGCTAGCAGCCGAGACAGGTTCGCTGGGGCCAACGTCCTGACTTTC; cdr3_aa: CASSRDRFAGANVLTF
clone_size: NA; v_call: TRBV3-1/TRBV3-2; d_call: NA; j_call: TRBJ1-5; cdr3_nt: TGTGCCAGCAGCCAAGTGCCAGGCAATCAGCCCCAGCATTTT; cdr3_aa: CASSQVPGNQPQHF
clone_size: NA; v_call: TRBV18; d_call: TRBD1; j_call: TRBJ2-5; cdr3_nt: TGTGCCAGCTCACCCCGACAGGGACAAGAGACCCAGTACTTC; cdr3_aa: CASSPRQGQETQYF
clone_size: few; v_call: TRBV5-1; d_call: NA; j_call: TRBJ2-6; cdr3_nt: TGCGCCAGCAGCTTGGCGGGTTTTTCGGGGTCTGGGGCCAACGTCCTGACTTTC; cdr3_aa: CASSLAGFSGSGANVLTF
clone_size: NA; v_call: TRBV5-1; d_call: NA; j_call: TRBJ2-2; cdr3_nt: TGCGCCAGCAGCTTGGTATTCCCCGGGGAGCTGTTTTTT; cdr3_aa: CASSLVFPGELFF
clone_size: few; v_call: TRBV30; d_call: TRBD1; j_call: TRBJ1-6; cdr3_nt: TGTGCCTGGAGTATCGGACAGGGGCCAAGCACCTATAATTCACCCCTCCACTTT; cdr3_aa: CAWSIGQGPSTYNSPLHF
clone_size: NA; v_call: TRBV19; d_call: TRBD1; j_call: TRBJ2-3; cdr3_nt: TGTGCCAGTACCAGGGGGTTAGGGACAGCCCTTCGCACAGATACGCAGTATTTT; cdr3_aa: CASTRGLGTALRTDTQYF
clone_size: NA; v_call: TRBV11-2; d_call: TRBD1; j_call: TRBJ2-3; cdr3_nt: TGTGCCAGCAGCTTAGGGGGGACAGCTTACACAGATACGCAGTATTTT; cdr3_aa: CASSLGGTAYTDTQYF
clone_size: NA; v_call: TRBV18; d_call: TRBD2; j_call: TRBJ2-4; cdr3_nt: TGTGCCAGCTCAGGGACTAGCGGGAGCAGGGACATTCAGTACTTC; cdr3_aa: CASSGTSGSRDIQYF
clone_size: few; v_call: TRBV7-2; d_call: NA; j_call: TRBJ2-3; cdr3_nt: TGTGCCAGCAGCTTAGGGTTTAGCTCGGATACGCAGTATTTT; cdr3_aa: CASSLGFSSDTQYF
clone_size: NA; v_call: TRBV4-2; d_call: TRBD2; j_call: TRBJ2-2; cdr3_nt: TGTGCCAGCAGCCAAGCTCTAGCGGGGGTGATGTCCGGGGAGCTGTTTTTT; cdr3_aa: CASSQALAGVMSGELFF
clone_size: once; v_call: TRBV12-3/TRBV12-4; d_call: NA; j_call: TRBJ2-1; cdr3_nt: TGTGCCAGCAGAGTAGGAGTGAATGAGCAGTTCTTC; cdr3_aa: CASRVGVNEQFF
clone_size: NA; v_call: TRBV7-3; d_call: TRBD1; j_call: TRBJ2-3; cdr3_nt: TGTGCCAGCAGCCCACAGACAGGGTCAGATACGCAGTATTTT; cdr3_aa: CASSPQTGSDTQYF
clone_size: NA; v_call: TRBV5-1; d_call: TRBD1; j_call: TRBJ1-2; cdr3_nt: TGCGCCAGCAGCTTGACCGGTGAAATCACAGGGGGCCGCGACTATGGCTACACCTTC; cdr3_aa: CASSLTGEITGGRDYGYTF
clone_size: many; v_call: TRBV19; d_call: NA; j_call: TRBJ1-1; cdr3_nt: TGTGCCAGTAAGGAGGGGAATGAAGCTTTCTTT; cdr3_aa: CASKEGNEAFF
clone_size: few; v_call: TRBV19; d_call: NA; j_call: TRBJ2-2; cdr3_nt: TGTGCCAGTAGCGGGACAACATGGGGAATGGGCGGGGAGCTGTTTTTT; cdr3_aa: CASSGTTWGMGGELFF
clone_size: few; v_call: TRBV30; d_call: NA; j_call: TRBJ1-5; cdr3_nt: TGTGCCTGGAGTCAGGGGTGGCGATCTACGAGTCAGCCCCAGCATTTT; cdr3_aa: CAWSQGWRSTSQPQHF
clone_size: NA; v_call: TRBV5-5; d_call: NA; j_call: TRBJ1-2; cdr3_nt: TGTGCCAGCAGCCGCGACAGGTACTATGGCTACACCTTC; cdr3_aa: CASSRDRYYGYTF
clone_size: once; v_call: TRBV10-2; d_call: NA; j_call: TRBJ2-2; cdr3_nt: TGCGCCAGCACTGGGCCCGAAGGCACCGGGGAGCTGTTTTTT; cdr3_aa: CASTGPEGTGELFF
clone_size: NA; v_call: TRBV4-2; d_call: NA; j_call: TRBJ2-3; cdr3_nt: TGTGCCAGCAGCCAAGATCTCCGTTCCGATACGCAGTATTTT; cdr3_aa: CASSQDLRSDTQYF
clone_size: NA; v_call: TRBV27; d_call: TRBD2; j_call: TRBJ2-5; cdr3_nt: TGTGCCAGCAGGACTAGCGGGCGCCAAGAGACCCAGTACTTC; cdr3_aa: CASRTSGRQETQYF
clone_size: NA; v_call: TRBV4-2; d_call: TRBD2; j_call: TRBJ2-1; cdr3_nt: TGTGCCAGCAGCCAAGTGGGGACTAGCGGGATAATTCAGTTCTTC; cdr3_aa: CASSQVGTSGIIQFF
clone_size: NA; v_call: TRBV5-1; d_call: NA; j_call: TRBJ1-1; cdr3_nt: TGCGCCAGCAGCCCTGGTCCCGGGTCTGAAGCTTTCTTT; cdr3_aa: CASSPGPGSEAFF
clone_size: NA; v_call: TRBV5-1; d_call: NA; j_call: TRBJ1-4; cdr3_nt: TGCGCCAGCAGCTTGGACGGGCCGGGGGTAAAACTGTTTTTT; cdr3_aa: CASSLDGPGVKLFF
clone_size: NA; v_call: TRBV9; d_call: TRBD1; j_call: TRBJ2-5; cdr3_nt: TGTGCCAGCAGCGCGGGTCAGGGGGAGAAGACCCAGTACTTC; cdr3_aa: CASSAGQGEKTQYF
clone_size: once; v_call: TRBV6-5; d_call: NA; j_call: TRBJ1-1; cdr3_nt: TGTGCCAGCACCCTTACGCAGAGGACTGAAGCTTTCTTT; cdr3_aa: CASTLTQRTEAFF
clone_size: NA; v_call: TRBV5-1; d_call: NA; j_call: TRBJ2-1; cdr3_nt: TGCGCCAGCAGCCAAAGGAGCGCCCAATTCAACAATGAGCAGTTCTTC; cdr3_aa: CASSQRSAQFNNEQFF
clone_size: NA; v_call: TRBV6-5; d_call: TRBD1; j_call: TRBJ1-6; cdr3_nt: TGTGCCAGCAGAACCCGACAGGGAAGAAGTTCACCCCTCCACTTT; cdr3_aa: CASRTRQGRSSPLHF
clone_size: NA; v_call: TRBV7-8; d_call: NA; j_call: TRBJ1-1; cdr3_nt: TGTGCCAGCAGCTTATTCCAGGCCAGGGGCACTGAAGCTTTCTTT; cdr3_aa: CASSLFQARGTEAFF
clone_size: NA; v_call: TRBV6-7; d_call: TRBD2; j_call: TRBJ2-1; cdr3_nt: TGTGCCAGCAGTCCACCCGGACTAGCGGGAGCTAGGAATGAGCAGTTCTTC; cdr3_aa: CASSPPGLAGARNEQFF
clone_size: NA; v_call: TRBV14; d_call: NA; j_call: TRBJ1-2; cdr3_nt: TGTGCCAGCAGCTCCCGGGGGGAGGACCTTTACTATGGCTACACCTTC; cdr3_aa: CASSSRGEDLYYGYTF
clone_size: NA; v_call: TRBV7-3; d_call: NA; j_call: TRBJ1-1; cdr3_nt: TGTGCCAGCAGCTTCGGCAGAGGTGGTACTGAAGCTTTCTTT; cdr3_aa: CASSFGRGGTEAFF
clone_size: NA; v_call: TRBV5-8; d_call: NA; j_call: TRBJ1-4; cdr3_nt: TGTGCCAGCAGCTTGGCTCACGGAGCCGCAACTAATGAAAAACTGTTTTTT; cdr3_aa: CASSLAHGAATNEKLFF
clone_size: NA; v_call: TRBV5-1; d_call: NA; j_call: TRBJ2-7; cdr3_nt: TGCGCCAGCAGCAAAGACACGGCCTCCTACGAGCAGTACTTC; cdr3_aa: CASSKDTASYEQYF
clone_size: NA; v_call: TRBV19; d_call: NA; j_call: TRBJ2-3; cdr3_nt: TGTGCCAGTCATAGCGGCGAGGGAACAGATACGCAGTATTTT; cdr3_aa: CASHSGEGTDTQYF
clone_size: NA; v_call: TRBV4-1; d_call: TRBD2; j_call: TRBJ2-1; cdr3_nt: TGCGCCAGCAGCCCGAGCCTTACTAGCGGCAATGAGCAGTTCTTC; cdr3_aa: CASSPSLTSGNEQFF
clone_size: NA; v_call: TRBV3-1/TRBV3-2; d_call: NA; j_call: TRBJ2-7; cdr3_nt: TGTGCCAGCTCCCAAGGGGGCGGGACTTCTCGGGGGCAGTACTTC; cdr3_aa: CASSQGGGTSRGQYF
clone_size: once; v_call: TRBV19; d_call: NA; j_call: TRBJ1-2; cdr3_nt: TGTGCCAGTAGTATAGATTTTCGTCAGTATGGCTACACCTTC; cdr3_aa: CASSIDFRQYGYTF
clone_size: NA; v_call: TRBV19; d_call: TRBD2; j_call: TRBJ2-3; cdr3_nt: TGTGCCAGTAGTATGGGGGGGAGGACTAGCGGCACTGGGGATACGCAGTATTTT; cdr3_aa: CASSMGGRTSGTGDTQYF
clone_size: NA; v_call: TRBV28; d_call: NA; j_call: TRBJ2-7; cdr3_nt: TGTGCCAGCAGTTTCGATAACTCCAGGGAAGAGCAGTACTTC; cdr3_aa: CASSFDNSREEQYF
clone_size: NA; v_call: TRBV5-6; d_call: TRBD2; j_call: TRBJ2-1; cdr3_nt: TGTGCCAGCAGCTTGGGACTAGCGGTTTACAATGAGCAGTTCTTC; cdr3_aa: CASSLGLAVYNEQFF
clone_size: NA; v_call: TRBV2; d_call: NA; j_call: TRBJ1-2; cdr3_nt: TGTGCCAGCAGAGCCGGGAAGGGCTACACCTTC; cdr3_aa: CASRAGKGYTF
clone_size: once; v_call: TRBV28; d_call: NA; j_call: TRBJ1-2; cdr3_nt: TGTGCCAGCAGTATGGGGGGCTATGGCTACACCTTC; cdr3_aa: CASSMGGYGYTF
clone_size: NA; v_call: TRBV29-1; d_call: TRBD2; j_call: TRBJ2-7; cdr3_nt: TGCAGCGTTGCTGCGGGAGGGAACTACGAGCAGTACTTC; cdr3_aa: CSVAAGGNYEQYF
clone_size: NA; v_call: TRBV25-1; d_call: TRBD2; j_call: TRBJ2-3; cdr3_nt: TGTGCCAGCAGTGAATCCCCGGGAGGCTTGGATACGCAGTATTTT; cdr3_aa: CASSESPGGLDTQYF
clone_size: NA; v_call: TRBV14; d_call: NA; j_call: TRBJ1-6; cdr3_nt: TGTGCCAGCAGCCAAGAATGGAGGGAGTCACCCCTCCACTTT; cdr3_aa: CASSQEWRESPLHF
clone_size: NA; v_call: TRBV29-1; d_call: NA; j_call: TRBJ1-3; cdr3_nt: TGCAGCGTTGGGGCTGGGCCGGGAGTCTCTGGAAACACCATATATTTT; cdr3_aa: CSVGAGPGVSGNTIYF